The 6 T cell receptor beta chains given below trace back to one sample, sequenced in a study of regulatory T cells in long-lasting Graves disease. Time point: newly diagnosed GD, antithyroid drugs for less than 3 months. TCR sequences were obtained from RNA taken from PBMCs. In building TCR beta libraries, iRepertoire HTBI primers were used together with Arm-PCR of CDR3 regions. TCRdb reprocessed the multiplex PCR reads with MiXCR, giving one entry per CDR3 protein. Of roughly 610,000 distinct CDR3 sequences listed, 16% were seen once; the top ten hold 15% to 20%. This same sample was also part of a study on T cells in Graves' hyperthyroidism and ophthalmopathy.

The sequences come from peripheral blood mononuclear cells (PBMCs), collected at new diagnosis, from a patient treated with antithyroid drugs. These receptors came from a woman aged 25 to 39 with Graves disease.

Ten or more counts support this clonotype. J is TRBJ2-1 and V is TRBV2; TRBD2 agrees at 11 bases. The CDR3 is made up of 14 amino acids. V lost 4 bases, J lost 8 bases, and 4 bases stayed unmatched. Germline V gene data show CDR1 as SNHLY and CDR2 as FYNNEI. Here the CDR3 reads CASSVTSGIDEQFF. DNA of the CDR3: TGTGCCAGCAGTGTGACTAGCGGGATCGATGAGCAGTTCTTC.

This clonotype was picked up a small number of times. Here the CDR3 reads CASSQADSYEQYF. The CDR3 bases are TGTGCCAGCAGCCAGGCCGACAGCTACGAGCAGTACTTC. The V and J genes are TRBV3-1 and TRBJ2-7, with D possibly TRBD1 on 5 matching bases. The germline V gene has CDR1 LGHDT and CDR2 YNNKEL (reference sequence). CDR3 length: 13 amino acids. V lost 3 bases and J lost 3, with 9 bases in between.

This clonotype was picked up many times. This chain connects TRBV28 to TRBJ2-3; TRBD2 matches at 14 bases. The CDR3 has 18 amino acids. The ends lost 6 bases at V and 3 bases at J; junction bases unmatched: 11. Germline V gene lookup returns CDR1 MDHEN and CDR2 SYDVKM. CDR3 DNA sequence: TGTGCCAGCAGGATACCCTTAGGGACTAGCGGGAGAACAGATACGCAGTATTTT. Translating it yields CASRIPLGTSGRTDTQYF.

This clonotype was seen repeatedly, ten times or more. CDR3 sequence (DNA): TGTGCCAGCGCCCACAATTTTCAGGATGCAGCTAACTATGGCTACACCTTC. This sequence encodes CASAHNFQDAANYGYTF. The chain carries TRBV27 and TRBJ1-2, with unresolved D. Germline CDR1 MNHEY, CDR2 SMNVEV (reference sequence). The CDR3 runs 17 residues. Trimming removed 8 bases at V and 0 bases at J, with 22 bases between.

At least ten counts were recorded for this clonotype. J is TRBJ2-5 and V is TRBV7-3; 12 positions agree with TRBD2. The V and J ends lost 5 bases and 5 bases, in that order; junction bases with no gene match: 12. CDR1 is SGHTA, CDR2 FQGTGA, per germline. This CDR3 comprises 17 residues. The CDR3 DNA follows: TGTGCCAGCAGCCCCGGGTGGACTAGCGGGAAGGCGGAGACCCAGTACTTC. This codes for CASSPGWTSGKAETQYF. Full variable domain (remainder filled in from reference TRBV7-3 and TRBJ2-5): GAGVSQTPSNKVTEKGKYVELRCDPISGHTALYWYRQSLGQGPEFLIYFQGTGAADDSGLPNDRFFAVRPEGSVSTLKIQRTERGDSAVYLCASSPGWTSGKAETQYFGPGTRLLVL.

This chain uses TRBV28 with TRBJ1-5; D not resolved. The V end lost 7 bases, the J end lost 3 bases, and 19 bases lay between the germline ends. The CDR3 sequence is 16 residues long. Germline CDR1 MDHEN, CDR2 SYDVKM. CDR3 DNA sequence: TGTGCCAGCACCCCCCAGAAGGGCCGAAACAATCAGCCCCAGCATTTT. Translating gives CASTPQKGRNNQPQHF.